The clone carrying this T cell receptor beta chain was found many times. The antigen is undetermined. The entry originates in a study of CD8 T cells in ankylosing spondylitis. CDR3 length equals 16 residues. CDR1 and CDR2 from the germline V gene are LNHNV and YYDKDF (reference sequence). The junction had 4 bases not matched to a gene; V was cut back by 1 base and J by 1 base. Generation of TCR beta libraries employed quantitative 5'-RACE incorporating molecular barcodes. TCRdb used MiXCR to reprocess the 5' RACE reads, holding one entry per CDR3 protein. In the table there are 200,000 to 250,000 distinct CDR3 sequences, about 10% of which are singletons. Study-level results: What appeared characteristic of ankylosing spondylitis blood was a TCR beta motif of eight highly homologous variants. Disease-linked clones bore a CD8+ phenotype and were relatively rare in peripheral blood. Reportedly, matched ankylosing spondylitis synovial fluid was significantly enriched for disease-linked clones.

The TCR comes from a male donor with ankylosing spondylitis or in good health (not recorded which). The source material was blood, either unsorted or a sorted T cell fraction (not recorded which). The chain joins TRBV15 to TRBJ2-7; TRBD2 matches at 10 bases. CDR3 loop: CATSRAGTSASYEQYF. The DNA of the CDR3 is TGTGCCACCAGCAGAGCGGGGACTAGCGCGTCCTACGAGCAGTACTTC.